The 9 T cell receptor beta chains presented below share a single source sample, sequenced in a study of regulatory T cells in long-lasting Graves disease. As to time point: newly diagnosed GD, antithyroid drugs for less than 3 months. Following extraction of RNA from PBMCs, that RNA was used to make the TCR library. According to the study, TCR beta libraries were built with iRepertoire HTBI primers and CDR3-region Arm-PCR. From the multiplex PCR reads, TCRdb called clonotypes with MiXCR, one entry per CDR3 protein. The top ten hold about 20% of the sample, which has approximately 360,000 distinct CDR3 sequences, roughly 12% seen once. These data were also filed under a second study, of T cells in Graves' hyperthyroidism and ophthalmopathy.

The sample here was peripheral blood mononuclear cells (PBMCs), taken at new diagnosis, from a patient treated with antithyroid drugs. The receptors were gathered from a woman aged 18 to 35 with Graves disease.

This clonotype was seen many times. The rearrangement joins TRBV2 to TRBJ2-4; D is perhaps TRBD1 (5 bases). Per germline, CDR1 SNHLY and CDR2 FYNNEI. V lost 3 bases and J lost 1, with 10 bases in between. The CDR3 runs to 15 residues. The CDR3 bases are TGTGCCAGCAGTGATAGGGGCCCCGCCAAAAACATTCAGTACTTC. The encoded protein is CASSDRGPAKNIQYF.

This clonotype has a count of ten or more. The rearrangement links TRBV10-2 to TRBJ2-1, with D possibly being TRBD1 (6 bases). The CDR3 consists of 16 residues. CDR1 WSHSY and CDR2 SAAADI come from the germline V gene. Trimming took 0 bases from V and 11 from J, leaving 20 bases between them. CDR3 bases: TGCGCCAGCAGTGAGTCGCAGGGGTTCTACAATGACAAGCAGTTCTTC. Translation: CASSESQGFYNDKQFF.

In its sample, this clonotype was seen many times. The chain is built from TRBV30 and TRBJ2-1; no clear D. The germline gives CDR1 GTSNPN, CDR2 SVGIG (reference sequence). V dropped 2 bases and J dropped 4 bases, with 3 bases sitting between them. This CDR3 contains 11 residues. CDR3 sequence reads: CAWSIYNEQFF. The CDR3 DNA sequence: TGTGCCTGGAGTATTTACAATGAGCAGTTCTTC.

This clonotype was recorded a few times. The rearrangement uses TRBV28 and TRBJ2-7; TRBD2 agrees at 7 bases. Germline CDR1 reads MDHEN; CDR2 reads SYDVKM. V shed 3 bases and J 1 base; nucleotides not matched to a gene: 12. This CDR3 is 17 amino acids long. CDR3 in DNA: TGTGCCAGCAGTTTTGGGGAGGGCCGAAGTGGGTCCTACGAGCAGTACTTC. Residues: CASSFGEGRSGSYEQYF.

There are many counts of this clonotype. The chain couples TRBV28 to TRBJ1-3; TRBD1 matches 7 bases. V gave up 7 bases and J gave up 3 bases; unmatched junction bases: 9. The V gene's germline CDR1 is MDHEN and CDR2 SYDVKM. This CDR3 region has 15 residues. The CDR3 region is CASTKTGTFGNTIYF. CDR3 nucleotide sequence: TGTGCCAGCACTAAGACAGGGACGTTTGGAAACACCATATATTTT.

The CDR3 loop reads CASSQERASNQPQHF. The CDR3 DNA reads as TGCGCCAGCAGCCAAGAAAGAGCGAGCAATCAGCCCCAGCATTTT. The gene calls are TRBV4-1 and TRBJ1-5; D gene unclear. This CDR3 is 15 amino acids long. CDR1 is MGHRA and CDR2 is YSYEKL in the germline V gene. Trimming took 0 bases from V and 1 from J, leaving 7 bases between them.

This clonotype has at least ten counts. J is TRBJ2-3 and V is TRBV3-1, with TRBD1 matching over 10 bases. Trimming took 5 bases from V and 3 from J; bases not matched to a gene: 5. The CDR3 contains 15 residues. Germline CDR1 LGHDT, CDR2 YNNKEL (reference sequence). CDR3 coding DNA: TGTGCCAGCAGCGTGGACAGGGGGTGGACAGATACGCAGTATTTT. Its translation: CASSVDRGWTDTQYF.

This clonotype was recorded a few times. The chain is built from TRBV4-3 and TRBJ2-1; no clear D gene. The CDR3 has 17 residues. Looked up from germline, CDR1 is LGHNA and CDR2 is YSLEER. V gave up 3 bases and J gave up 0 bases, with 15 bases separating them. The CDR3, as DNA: TGCGCCAGCAGCCACGAGGCTTGGCCGAGCTCCTACAATGAGCAGTTCTTC. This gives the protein CASSHEAWPSSYNEQFF.

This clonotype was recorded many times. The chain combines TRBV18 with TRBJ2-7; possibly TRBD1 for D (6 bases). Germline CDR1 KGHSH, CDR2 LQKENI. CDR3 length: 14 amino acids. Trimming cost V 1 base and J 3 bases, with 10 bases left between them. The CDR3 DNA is TGTGCCAGCTCACCACGCCAGGGGAGCTACGAGCAGTACGTC. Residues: CASSPRQGSYEQYV.